The clone carrying this T cell receptor beta chain was seen a handful of times. This CDR3 contains 19 residues. From germline, CDR1 is SEHNR and CDR2 FQNEAQ (reference sequence). Between the trimmed V and J ends, which lost 5 bases and 5 bases, there was a span of 27 bases. Clinical histories supplied by participants themselves formed the basis of cohort assignment. The source of the sample is a study of blood T cell repertoires in COVID-19. Generated by immunoSEQ multiplex PCR, the TCRdb table keeps only in-frame clones and is missing some. In the table there are 200,000 to 250,000 clones, roughly 88% of which are singletons.

This receptor was obtained from a woman aged 45-65 years with acute COVID-19. The source material was PBMCs or T cells enriched from blood (not recorded which). V is TRBV7-9 and J is TRBJ1-4; D remains ambiguous. CDR3 loop: CASSLRRPGTMGRNEKLFF. CDR3 nucleotide sequence: TGTGCCAGCAGCCTCCGTCGTCCAGGAACGATGGGTAGGAATGAAAAACTGTTTTTT. Complete variable domain (other parts from reference TRBV7-9 and TRBJ1-4): DTGVSQNPRHKITKRGQNVTFRCDPISEHNRLYWYRQTLGQGPEFLTYFQNEAQLEKSRLLSDRFSAERPKGSFSTLEIQRTEQGDSAMYLCASSLRRPGTMGRNEKLFFGSGTQLSVL.